This TCR beta chain is from a study of cytomegalovirus exposure and HLA in healthy donors. Study details: Of roughly 400 genotyped donors, around 76% clustered with self-reported Caucasian donors.

This CDR3 region has 16 residues. Germline V gene lookup returns CDR1 SGHRS and CDR2 YFSETQ. The PCR contained 60 Vbeta and 13 Jbeta primers. Here immunoSEQ multiplex PCR was the method, and the copy in TCRdb shows in-frame clones only, minus some. Among 130,000 or so clones listed, approximately 84% were seen once. Regarding the study as a whole: TCR beta V segments were, for the most part, productive about 87% or about 30% of the time in an earlier analysis. More clonal expansion characterized HLA-associated TCR beta chains than equally common others in a later analysis. Solely CMV serostatus was available to characterize immune exposure.

Details on this clone: As yet, its antigen is unknown.

This clonotype was sampled from a woman between 35 and 50 years old in good health and CMV-seronegative. The sample was PBMCs. V and J are TRBV5-1 and TRBJ2-5; 7 bases line up with TRBD2. Near its end, the DNA agrees better with TRBJ2-7, so the J call may be wrong. CDR3 protein: CASSLASGTTTYEQYF. The CDR3 bases are TGCGCCAGCAGCTTGGCCTCCGGGACTACAACCTACGAGCAGTACTTC.